The 21 T cell receptor beta chains given below trace back to one sample, sequenced in a study of identical twins. TCRdb re-called the 5' RACE reads through MiXCR, storing one row per CDR3 protein. The data show about 260,000 distinct CDR3 sequences, around 7% seen once. These same records also appear under a second study, on yellow fever vaccine responses in identical twins.

Material: memory (CD45RO+) T cells sorted from blood. Receptor source: a woman under 30 in good health.

This clonotype turned up a few times. V gene TRBV6-5 combines with J gene TRBJ2-7; 9 positions agree with TRBD1. Germline V gene lookup returns CDR1 MNHEY and CDR2 SVGAGI. Losses at the gene ends were 2 bases for V and 4 bases for J; bases not matched to a gene: 6. The CDR3 length is 15 residues. In nucleotides, the CDR3 is TGTGCCAGCAGTTACCGACGGACAGGGGTGTACGAGCAGTACTTC. Amino acids: CASSYRRTGVYEQYF.

This clonotype was counted at least ten times. V gene TRBV7-8 combines with J gene TRBJ2-5, with D perhaps matching TRBD2 (5 bases). The CDR3 totals 13 residues. Germline CDR1 is SGHVS and CDR2 is FQNEAQ. V gave up 4 bases and J gave up 5 bases, with 11 bases separating them. The CDR3 bases are TGTGCCAGCAGCTACGGACTTCTTGAGACCCAGTACTTC. Its protein is CASSYGLLETQYF.

The chain joins TRBV4-2 to TRBJ2-5; perhaps D is TRBD1 or TRBD2 (6 bases each). The V gene lost 1 base and the J gene lost 2 bases, with 8 bases spanning the gap. The CDR3 loop spans 14 amino acids. Looked up from germline, CDR1 is LGHNA and CDR2 is YNFKEQ. CDR3 DNA sequence: TGTGCCAGCAGCCAAGGGGGGGCTCAAGAGACCCAGTACTTC. This codes for CASSQGGAQETQYF.

This clonotype came up a few times. The V gene is TRBV19, the J gene TRBJ2-1; 10 nucleotides align to TRBD2. CDR1 is LNHDA, CDR2 SQIVND, per germline (reference sequence). There are 15 residues in the CDR3. The ends lost 3 bases at V and 8 bases at J; junction bases unmatched: 7. The CDR3 reads CASSMGSGRSDEQFF. CDR3 DNA: TGTGCCAGTAGTATGGGTAGCGGGAGGTCCGATGAGCAGTTCTTC. Complete variable domain (other parts from reference TRBV19 and TRBJ2-1): DGGITQSPKYLFRKEGQNVTLSCEQNLNHDAMYWYRQDPGQGLRLIYYSQIVNDFQKGDIAEGYSVSREKKESFPLTVTSAQKNPTAFYLCASSMGSGRSDEQFFGPGTRLTVL.

This clonotype was recorded a few times. This chain links TRBV3-1 with TRBJ2-3, with D possibly matching TRBD2 (5 bases). V lost 1 base and J 7 bases, leaving 15 bases between the germline ends. The CDR3 has 15 residues. Germline V gives CDR1 LGHDT, CDR2 YNNKEL (reference sequence). The CDR3 here is CASSQVSGVRNTQYF. The DNA of the CDR3 is TGTGCCAGCAGCCAAGTATCCGGGGTCCGGAATACGCAGTATTTT.

The sample holds a few counts of this clonotype. The V call is TRBV20-1, the J call TRBJ2-7; the D is unclear. The CDR3 has 15 amino acids. The germline CDR1 and CDR2 sequences are DFQATT and SNEGSKA (reference sequence). V lost 4 bases, J lost 0 bases, and 16 bases lay in between. CDR3 in DNA: TGCAGTGCTACCCCCCGAACCGGGTCCTCCTACGAGCAGTACGTC. It yields the protein CSATPRTGSSYEQYV.

In nucleotides, the CDR3 is TGTGCCAGCAGCCAACCTAGATGGGGCGAGCAGTACTTC. This gives the protein CASSQPRWGEQYF. This sequence joins TRBV3-1 and TRBJ2-7; D gene ambiguous. This CDR3 comprises 13 residues. CDR1 and CDR2 from the germline V gene are LGHDT and YNNKEL (reference sequence). Trimming removed 2 bases at V and 6 bases at J, with 11 bases between.

This clonotype has a count of ten or more. In DNA, the CDR3 is TGTGCCAGCAGCCAAGGTACGAGTAACACTGAAGCTTTCTTT. Translating gives CASSQGTSNTEAFF. The gene calls are TRBV3-1 and TRBJ1-1, with D uncertain. This CDR3 contains 14 residues. Trimming took 1 base from V and 2 from J, leaving 8 bases between them. Germline V gene sequence: CDR1 LGHDT, CDR2 YNNKEL (reference sequence).

Many counts were recorded for this clonotype. The rearrangement joins TRBV9 to TRBJ1-1; no reliable D call. Trimming cost V 0 bases and J 0 bases, with 12 bases left between them. Germline CDR1 and CDR2: SGDLS and YYNGEE. This CDR3 has 16 amino acids. The CDR3 region is CASSVGVGPMNTEAFF. CDR3 nucleotide sequence: TGTGCCAGCAGCGTAGGTGTAGGGCCTATGAACACTGAAGCTTTCTTT.

This clonotype came up a few times. The chain joins TRBV24-1 to TRBJ2-7; 12 bases are shared with TRBD2. The CDR3 extends over 13 amino acids. The V gene's germline CDR1 is KGHDR and CDR2 SFDVKD. After removal of 4 bases from V and 7 bases from J, the junction contained 1 base not matched to a gene. CDR3 DNA sequence: TGTGCCACCAGTGACGGACTAGCGGGAGAGCAGTACTTC. It specifies CATSDGLAGEQYF.

This sequence joins TRBV28 and TRBJ2-2, with D unclear. This CDR3 is 11 amino acids long. Germline V CDR1 and CDR2: MDHEN, SYDVKM. V was pared by 6 bases and J by 5 bases, with 4 bases between. The CDR3 sequence: CASRETGELFF. The CDR3 nucleotides read TGTGCCAGCAGGGAGACCGGGGAGCTGTTTTTT.

There are a few counts of this clonotype. The chain couples TRBV18 to TRBJ2-3; D is unclear. The CDR3 loop spans 14 amino acids. Trimming took 10 bases from V and 2 from J, leaving 16 bases between them. The germline V gene encodes CDR1 KGHSH and CDR2 LQKENI. CDR3: CATSERANTDTQYF. The CDR3 DNA follows: TGTGCCACCTCCGAAAGGGCCAACACAGATACGCAGTATTTT.

This clonotype was detected ten times or more. The V gene is TRBV15, the J gene TRBJ1-6; D perhaps matches TRBD1 (5 bases). With 3 bases removed from V and 6 bases from J, the gap between germline ends came to 6 bases. Germline V gene lookup returns CDR1 LNHNV and CDR2 YYDKDF (reference sequence). The CDR3 is 13 residues long. The CDR3 bases are TGTGCCACCAGCAGGGACATTAATTCACCCCTCCACTTT. Its translation: CATSRDINSPLHF.

In its sample, this clonotype was seen many times. The genes are TRBV5-1 and TRBJ2-5, with TRBD1 matching 8 bases. Looked up from germline, CDR1 is SGHRS and CDR2 is YFSETQ. With 5 bases clipped from V and 5 bases from J, the junction kept 2 bases outside the gene matches. This CDR3 has 12 residues. The CDR3 bases are TGCGCCAGCAGGGGGACAGGCGAGACCCAGTACTTC. Translation: CASRGTGETQYF.

The V call is TRBV27, the J call TRBJ2-7; D possibly corresponds to TRBD2 (6 bases). The CDR3 runs to 14 residues. V was clipped by 8 bases and J by 1 base, with 15 bases between them. Germline V gives CDR1 MNHEY, CDR2 SMNVEV (reference sequence). The CDR3 region is CASARDLLSYEQYF. In nucleotides, the CDR3 is TGTGCCAGCGCGCGGGACCTACTGTCCTACGAGCAGTACTTC.

This clonotype was found many times. The gene calls are TRBV4-1 and TRBJ2-7; 8 bases align to TRBD1. The CDR3 consists of 15 residues. Looked up from germline, CDR1 is MGHRA and CDR2 is YSYEKL. Germline trimming cut 0 bases from V and 3 bases from J; bases unmatched to any gene: 4. This CDR3 is CASSQDGTGGYEQYF. In nucleotides, the CDR3 is TGCGCCAGCAGCCAAGACGGGACAGGCGGCTACGAGCAGTACTTC.

Only a few counts were recorded for this clonotype. The chain combines TRBV20-1 with TRBJ2-2; possibly TRBD2 for D (5 bases). This CDR3 has 14 amino acids. Germline values: CDR1 DFQATT, CDR2 SNEGSKA (reference sequence). V gave up 1 base and J gave up 2 bases, with 8 bases separating them. CDR3 nucleotides: TGCAGTGCTAGAGGGTCTAGCAACACCGGGGAGCTGTTTTTT. Protein product: CSARGSSNTGELFF.

The CDR3 DNA is TGTGCCAGCAGCTCCGTAGCGGGAGCAAACACCGGGGAGCTGTTTTTT. Its translation is CASSSVAGANTGELFF. This chain uses TRBV7-8 with TRBJ2-2; 9 bases match TRBD2. J lost 2 bases, V lost 4 bases, and 5 bases had no gene match. CDR3 length: 16 residues. The germline V gene has CDR1 SGHVS and CDR2 FQNEAQ.

This clonotype has a count of ten or more. The CDR3 sequence is CASSPSSMGAEKLFF. CDR3 in DNA: TGTGCCAGCAGCCCCTCGTCCATGGGGGCGGAAAAACTGTTTTTT. The chain has TRBV7-9 and TRBJ1-4; D is possibly TRBD1 (6 bases). Trimming left V 5 bases short and J 8 bases short, with 18 bases between. The length of the CDR3 is 15 residues. Germline V gene sequence: CDR1 SEHNR, CDR2 FQNEAQ (reference sequence).

This chain connects TRBV5-5 to TRBJ2-1; D is possibly TRBD2 (7 bases). The V end was cut by 1 base, the J end by 2 bases, with 10 bases between. Germline-derived CDR1 and CDR2 are SGHKS and YYEKEE (reference sequence). This CDR3 is 15 amino acids long. The CDR3 DNA sequence: TGTGCCAGCAGCTTGTTGGGGGGGCCCTACAATGAGCAGTTCTTC. Translation: CASSLLGGPYNEQFF.

The chain links TRBV5-1 to TRBJ2-3, with D hard to call. Per the germline V gene, CDR1 is SGHRS and CDR2 is YFSETQ. The V and J ends lost 1 base and 1 base respectively, with 10 bases between them. The CDR3 spans 15 residues. In nucleotides, the CDR3 is TGCGCCAGCAGCTTGACTCACGCAGGCACAGATACGCAGTATTTT. It encodes CASSLTHAGTDTQYF.